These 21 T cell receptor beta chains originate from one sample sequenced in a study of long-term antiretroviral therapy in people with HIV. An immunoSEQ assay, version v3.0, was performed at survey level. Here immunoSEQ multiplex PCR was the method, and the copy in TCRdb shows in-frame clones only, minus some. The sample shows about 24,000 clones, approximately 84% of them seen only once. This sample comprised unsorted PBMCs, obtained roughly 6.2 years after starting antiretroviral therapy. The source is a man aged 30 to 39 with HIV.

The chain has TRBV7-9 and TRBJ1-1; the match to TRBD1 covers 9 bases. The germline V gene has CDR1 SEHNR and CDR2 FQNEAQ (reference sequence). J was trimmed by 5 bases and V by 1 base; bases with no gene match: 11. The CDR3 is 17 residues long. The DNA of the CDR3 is TGTGCCAGCAGCTTAGTAGTCATGGACAGGGGAAAGACTGAAGCTTTCTTT. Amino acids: CASSLVVMDRGKTEAFF.

CDR3 region: CASSLTGSDYGYTF. DNA for the CDR3: TGCGCCAGCAGCTTGACAGGGTCGGACTATGGCTACACCTTC. The J gene is TRBJ1-2, the V gene TRBV5-1; D possibly corresponds to TRBD1 (6 bases). V was clipped by 1 base and J by 3 bases, with 10 bases between them. This CDR3 contains 14 residues. Germline V CDR1 and CDR2: SGHRS, YFSETQ.

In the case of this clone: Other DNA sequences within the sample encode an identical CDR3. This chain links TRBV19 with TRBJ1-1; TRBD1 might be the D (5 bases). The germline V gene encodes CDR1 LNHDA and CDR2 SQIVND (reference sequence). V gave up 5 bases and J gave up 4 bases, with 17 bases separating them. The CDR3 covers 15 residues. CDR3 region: CASSSSWGGGTEAFF. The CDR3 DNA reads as TGTGCCAGTAGTTCGAGCTGGGGCGGGGGCACTGAAGCTTTCTTT.

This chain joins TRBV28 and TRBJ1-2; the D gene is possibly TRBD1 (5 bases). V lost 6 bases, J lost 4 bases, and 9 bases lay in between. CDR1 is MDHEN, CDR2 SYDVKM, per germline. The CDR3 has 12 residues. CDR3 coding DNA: TGTGCCAGCAGAAGGACATCCTATGGCTACACCTTC. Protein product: CASRRTSYGYTF.

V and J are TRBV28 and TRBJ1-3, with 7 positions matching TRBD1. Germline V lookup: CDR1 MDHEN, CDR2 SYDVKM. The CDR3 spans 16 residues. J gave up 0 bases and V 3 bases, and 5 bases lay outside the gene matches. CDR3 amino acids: CASSLGGQNSGNTIYF. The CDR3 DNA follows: TGTGCCAGCAGTTTGGGGGGACAGAACTCTGGAAACACCATATATTTT.

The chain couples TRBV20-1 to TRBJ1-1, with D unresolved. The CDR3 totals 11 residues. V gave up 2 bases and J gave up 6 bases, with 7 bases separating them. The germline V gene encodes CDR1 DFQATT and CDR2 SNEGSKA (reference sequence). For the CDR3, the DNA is TGCAGTGCTAGAATTGATGCTGAAGCTTTCTTT. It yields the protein CSARIDAEAFF.

The CDR3 nucleotides are TGTGCCAGCAGTCGGGATTATGGCTACACCTTC. It specifies CASSRDYGYTF. The V and J genes are TRBV28 and TRBJ1-2; D not resolved. This CDR3 is 11 amino acids long. CDR1 and CDR2 from the germline V gene are MDHEN and SYDVKM. Deletions cut 5 bases from V and 5 bases from J, with 6 bases between.

The CDR3 nucleotides read TGTGCCAGCAGCTTCGGTTTCGGCGGGGAGCTGTTTTTT. This gives the protein CASSFGFGGELFF. The V and J genes are TRBV7-7 and TRBJ2-2; unclear D gene. The CDR3 covers 13 residues. CDR1 SSHAT and CDR2 FNYEAQ come from the germline V gene (reference sequence). V dropped 3 bases and J dropped 7 bases, with 9 bases sitting between them. Complete variable domain (other parts from reference TRBV7-7 and TRBJ2-2): GAGVSQSPRYKVTKRGQDVTLRCDPISSHATLYWYQQALGQGPEFLTYFNYEAQPDKSGLPSDRFSAERPEGSISTLTIQRTEQRDSAMYRCASSFGFGGELFFGEGSRLTVL.

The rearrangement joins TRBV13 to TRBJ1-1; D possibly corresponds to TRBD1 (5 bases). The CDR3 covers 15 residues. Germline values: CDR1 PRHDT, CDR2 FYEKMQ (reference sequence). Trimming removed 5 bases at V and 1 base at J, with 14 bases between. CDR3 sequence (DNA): TGTGCCAGCAGCGAAAGGACACGGCAGAACACTGAAGCTTTCTTT. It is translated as CASSERTRQNTEAFF.

The CDR3: CASSEGGQGGYEQYF. CDR3 in DNA: TGTGCCAGCAGCGAGGGAGGGCAGGGGGGGTACGAGCAGTACTTC. This chain connects TRBV9 to TRBJ2-7; TRBD1 or TRBD2 may be the D gene (7 bases each). This CDR3 is 15 amino acids long. Deletions cut 3 bases from V and 4 bases from J, with 17 bases between. The germline V gene has CDR1 SGDLS and CDR2 YYNGEE.

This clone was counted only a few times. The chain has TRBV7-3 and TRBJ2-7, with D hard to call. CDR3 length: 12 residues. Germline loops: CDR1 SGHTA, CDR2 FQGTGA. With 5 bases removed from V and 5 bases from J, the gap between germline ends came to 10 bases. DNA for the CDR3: TGTGCCAGCAGCCCCGACGGCAACGAGCAGTACTTC. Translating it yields CASSPDGNEQYF.

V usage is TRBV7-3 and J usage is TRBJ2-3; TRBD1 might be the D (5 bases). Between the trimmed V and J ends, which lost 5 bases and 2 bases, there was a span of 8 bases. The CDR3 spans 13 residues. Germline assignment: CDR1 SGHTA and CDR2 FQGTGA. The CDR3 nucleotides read TGTGCCAGCAGCGTACAGGTCACAGATACGCAGTATTTT. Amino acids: CASSVQVTDTQYF.

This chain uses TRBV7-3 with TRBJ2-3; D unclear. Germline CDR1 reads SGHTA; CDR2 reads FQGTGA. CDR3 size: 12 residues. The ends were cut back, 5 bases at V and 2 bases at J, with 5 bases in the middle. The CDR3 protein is CASSRDTDTQYF. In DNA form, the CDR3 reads TGTGCCAGCAGCCGAGACACAGATACGCAGTATTTT.

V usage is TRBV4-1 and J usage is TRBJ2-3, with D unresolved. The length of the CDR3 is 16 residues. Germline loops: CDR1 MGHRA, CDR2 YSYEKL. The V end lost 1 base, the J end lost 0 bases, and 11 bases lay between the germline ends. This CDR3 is CASSQGLSSSTDTQYF. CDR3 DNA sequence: TGCGCCAGCAGCCAAGGACTCTCATCCAGCACAGATACGCAGTATTTT.

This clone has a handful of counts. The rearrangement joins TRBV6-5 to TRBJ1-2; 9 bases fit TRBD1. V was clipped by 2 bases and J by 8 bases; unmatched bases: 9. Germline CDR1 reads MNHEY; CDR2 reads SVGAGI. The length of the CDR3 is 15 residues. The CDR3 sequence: CASSYATGGKKGYTF. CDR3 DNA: TGTGCCAGCAGTTACGCCACAGGGGGCAAGAAAGGCTACACCTTC.

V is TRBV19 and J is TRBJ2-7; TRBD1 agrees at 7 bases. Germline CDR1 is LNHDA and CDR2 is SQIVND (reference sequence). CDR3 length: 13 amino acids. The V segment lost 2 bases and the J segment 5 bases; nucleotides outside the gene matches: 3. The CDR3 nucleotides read TGTGCCAGTAGTATAATAACAGGGGACGAGCAGTACTTC. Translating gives CASSIITGDEQYF.

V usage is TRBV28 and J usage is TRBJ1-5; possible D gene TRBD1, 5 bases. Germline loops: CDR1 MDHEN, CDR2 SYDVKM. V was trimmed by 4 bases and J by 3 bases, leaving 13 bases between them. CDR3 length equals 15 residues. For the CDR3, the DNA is TGTGCCAGCAGTTCGGGGGTTAGCTACAATCAGCCCCAGCATTTT. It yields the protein CASSSGVSYNQPQHF.

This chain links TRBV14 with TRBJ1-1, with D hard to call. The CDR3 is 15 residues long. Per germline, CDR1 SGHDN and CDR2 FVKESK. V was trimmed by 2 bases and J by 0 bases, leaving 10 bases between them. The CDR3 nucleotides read TGTGCCAGCAGCCAACTGGGGAACGTGAACACTGAAGCTTTCTTT. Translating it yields CASSQLGNVNTEAFF. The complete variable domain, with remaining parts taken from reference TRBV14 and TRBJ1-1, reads EAGVTQFPSHSVIEKGQTVTLRCDPISGHDNLYWYRRVMGKEIKFLLHFVKESKQDESGMPNNRFLAERTGGTYSTLKVQPAELEDSGVYFCASSQLGNVNTEAFFGQGTRLTVV.

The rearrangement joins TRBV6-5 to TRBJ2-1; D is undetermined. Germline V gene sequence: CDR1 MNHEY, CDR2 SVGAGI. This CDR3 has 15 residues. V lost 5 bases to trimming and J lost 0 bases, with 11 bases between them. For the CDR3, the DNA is TGTGCCAGCAGTCCCGAACCCGTCTCCTACAATGAGCAGTTCTTC. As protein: CASSPEPVSYNEQFF.

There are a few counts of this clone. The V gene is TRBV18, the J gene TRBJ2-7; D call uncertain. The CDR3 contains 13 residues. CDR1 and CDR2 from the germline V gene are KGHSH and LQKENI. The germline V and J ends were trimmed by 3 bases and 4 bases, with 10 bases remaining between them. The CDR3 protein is CASSPRDPYEQYF. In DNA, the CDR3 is TGTGCCAGCTCACCGCGAGACCCGTACGAGCAGTACTTC.

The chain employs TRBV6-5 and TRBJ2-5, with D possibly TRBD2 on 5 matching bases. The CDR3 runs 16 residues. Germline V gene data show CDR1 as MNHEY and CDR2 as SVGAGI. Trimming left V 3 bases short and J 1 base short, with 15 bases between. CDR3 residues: CASSYSLGSAQETQYF. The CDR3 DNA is TGTGCCAGCAGTTATAGCCTTGGGAGCGCCCAAGAGACCCAGTACTTC.